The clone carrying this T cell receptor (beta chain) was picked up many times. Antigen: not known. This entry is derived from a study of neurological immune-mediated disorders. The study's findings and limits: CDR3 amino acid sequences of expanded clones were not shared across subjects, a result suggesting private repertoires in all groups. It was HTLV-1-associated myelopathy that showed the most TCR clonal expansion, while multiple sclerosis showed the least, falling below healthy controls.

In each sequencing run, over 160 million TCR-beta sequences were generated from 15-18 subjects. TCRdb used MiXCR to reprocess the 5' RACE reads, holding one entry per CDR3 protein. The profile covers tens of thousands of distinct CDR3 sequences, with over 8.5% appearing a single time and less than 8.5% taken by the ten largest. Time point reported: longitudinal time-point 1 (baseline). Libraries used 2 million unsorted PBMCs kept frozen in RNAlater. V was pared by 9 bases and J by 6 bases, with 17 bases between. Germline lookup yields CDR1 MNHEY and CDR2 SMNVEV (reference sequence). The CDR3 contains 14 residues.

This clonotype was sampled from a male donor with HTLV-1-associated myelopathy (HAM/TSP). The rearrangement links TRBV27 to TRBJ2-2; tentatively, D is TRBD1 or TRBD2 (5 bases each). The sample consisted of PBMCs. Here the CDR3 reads CASVGTASPGELFF. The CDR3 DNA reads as TGTGCCAGTGTTGGGACGGCATCCCCCGGGGAGCTGTTTTTT.